The 11 T cell receptor beta chains reported below all come from one sample, sequenced in a study of CD8+ T cells in alopecia areata (dated by TCRdb to the late 2010s). The protocol used for the library was the immunoSEQ multiplex PCR assay. To provide template for TCR sequencing, every sample had RNA extracted and reverse transcribed into cDNA. As stored in TCRdb, this immuneACCESS dataset retains in-frame rearrangements with V and J assigned. A fraction of the clones does not appear; measured against another copy, unresolved V genes explain less than half of the discrepancy, and the remainder lacks a known reason. With about 6,000 clones recorded, this sample contains no clone counted only once. 30% to 35% of the sample rests with the top ten. Pooled mouse cutaneous lymph node cells were stained for CD4, CD8alpha, NKG2D, NKG2ACE and other markers and were then sorted on a BD Influx. The sequencing input was CD8+ T cells sorted from a lymph node. All receptors come from a C3H/HeJ mouse with alopecia areata. The MHC haplotype found in this strain is H2-k.

On this clone: The genes and germline here are from mouse. Read coverage stops 4 residues before the CDR3 terminus; the germline J gene supplies the remainder. The chain has TRBV13-2 and TRBJ2-1; 12 bases are a match to TRBD2. The germline gives CDR1 NNHNN, CDR2 SYGAGS (reference sequence). Trimming took 2 bases from V and 1 from J; bases not matched to a gene: 1. CDR3 length: 16 amino acids. The CDR3 here is CASGEGTGGNYAEQFF. CDR3 DNA, as far as it was read: TGTGCCAGCGGTGAAGGGACTGGGGGGAACTATGCT.

This clone has more than one count but fewer than ten. Gene names and germline refer to mouse. Coverage ceases 4 residues before the CDR3 finishes, and the germline J gene fills in the end. Other DNA sequences in this specimen translate into the identical CDR3. The chain carries TRBV19 and TRBJ2-7; no reliable D call. Germline-derived CDR1 and CDR2 are FNHDT and SITEND (reference sequence). The V and J ends lost 2 bases and 0 bases respectively, with 6 bases between them. This CDR3 has 13 residues. The CDR3: CASSMGSSYEQYF. CDR3 DNA (partial): TGTGCCAGCAGTATGGGGAGCTCCTAT.

This clone has more than one count but fewer than ten. The junction shows a germline mismatch at one end, possibly a read error. Gene labels here are mouse ones. Read coverage stops 4 residues before the CDR3 terminus; the germline J gene supplies the remainder. The chain couples TRBV1 to TRBJ2-4; maybe TRBD2 (6 bases). The CDR3 length is 15 residues. Germline V CDR1 and CDR2: NSQYPW, LRSPGD (reference sequence). CDR3 DNA, as far as it was read: TGCACCCGCAGTGCAGATCCCGGACTGCAAAAC. This sequence encodes CTRSADPGLQN. The whole CDR3 protein is CTRSADPGLQNTLYF. Full variable domain (outside the CDR3, taken from reference TRBV1 and TRBJ2-4): VTLLEQNPRWRLVPRGQAVNLRCILKNSQYPWMSWYQQDLQKQLQWLFTLRSPGDKEVKSLPGADYLATRVTDTELRLQVANMSQGRTLYCTRSADPGLQNTLYFGAGTRLSVL.

This clone has ten or more counts. Gene and germline names: mouse. The CDR3 extends 4 residues past the end of the read, so its final part is completed from the germline J gene. The rearrangement joins TRBV13-3 to TRBJ2-7; 11 bases are a match to TRBD2. CDR1 is NNHDY, CDR2 SYVADS, per germline. Losses at the gene ends were 2 bases for V and 3 bases for J; bases not matched to a gene: 1. This CDR3 is built from 14 residues. The CDR3 sequence: CASSELGGRYEQYF. Partial CDR3 DNA: TGTGCCAGCAGTGAACTGGGGGGGCGCTAT.

This clone has only a few counts. Gene names are mouse gene names. The read is 4 residues too short to cover the CDR3 end, so that end is filled in from the germline J gene. The genes are TRBV13-1 and TRBJ2-4; TRBD2 matches 10 bases. The CDR3 loop spans 16 amino acids. V lost 5 bases to trimming and J lost 2 bases; unmatched junction nucleotides: 8. CDR1 is NSHNY, CDR2 SYGAGN, per germline. Here the CDR3 reads CASRDRGTGDQNTLYF. The covered CDR3 bases are TGTGCCAGCAGGGATAGGGGGACTGGGGATCAAAAC.

This clone appeared many times. Gene names and germline refer to mouse. CDR3 DNA (partial): TGCACCTGCAGTGCAGGGGACAGGGGGCACGGGGCAGAA. Its translation is CTCSAGDRGHGAE. The full CDR3 sequence reads CTCSAGDRGHGAETLYF. This chain links TRBV1 with TRBJ2-3; 12 bases agree with TRBD1. The read is 4 residues too short to cover the CDR3 end, so that end is filled in from the germline J gene. There are 17 residues in the CDR3. CDR1 is NSQYPW and CDR2 is LRSPGD in the germline V gene (reference sequence). Germline trimming cut 1 base from V and 3 bases from J; bases unmatched to any gene: 5.

To note about this clone: Gene names are mouse gene names. The sequence runs out 4 residues before the end of the CDR3; the remainder is reconstructed from the germline J gene. The V call is TRBV1, the J call TRBJ2-4; tentatively, D is TRBD1 (6 bases). V was clipped by 3 bases and J by 3 bases, with 13 bases between them. CDR3 length: 15 amino acids. From germline, CDR1 is NSQYPW and CDR2 LRSPGD (reference sequence). The part of the CDR3 DNA that was read is TGCACCTGCAGTGCCACAGGGACGAGACAAAAC. Translating it yields CTCSATGTRQN. The entire CDR3 reads CTCSATGTRQNTLYF.

This clone occurred many times. The gene names here belong to mouse. The missing CDR3 end, 4 residues past where the read stops, is filled in from the germline J gene. The chain has TRBV13-2 and TRBJ2-2; D may be TRBD2 (6 bases). Germline V CDR1 and CDR2: NNHNN, SYGAGS (reference sequence). The length of the CDR3 is 15 residues. The V end lost 1 base, the J end lost 0 bases, and 7 bases lay between the germline ends. The CDR3 sequence is CASGDLGTNTGQLYF. CDR3 bases read: TGTGCCAGCGGTGATCTGGGGACAAACACCGGG.

Regarding this clone: Gene names and germline refer to mouse. The observed sequence ends 4 residues before the CDR3 terminus, with the missing tail filled in from the germline J gene. The sample carries other DNA sequences with the same CDR3. This chain joins TRBV31 and TRBJ2-5, with TRBD2 matching 10 bases. The CDR3 spans 14 residues. From germline, CDR1 is GKSSPN and CDR2 SITVG. With 0 bases clipped from V and 3 bases from J, the junction kept 0 bases outside the gene matches. CDR3 sequence: CAWSLLGGQDTQYF. CDR3 bases read: TGTGCCTGGAGTCTACTGGGGGGGCAAGAC.

This clone came up many times. Mouse names are used for the genes. The CDR3 end lies 4 residues beyond the end of the read and is filled in from the germline J gene. J is TRBJ2-2 and V is TRBV13-3, with 13 bases aligning to TRBD2. Germline lookup yields CDR1 NNHDY and CDR2 SYVADS. CDR3 length equals 15 residues. The V segment lost 3 bases and the J segment 6 bases; nucleotides outside the gene matches: 2. Incomplete CDR3 DNA: TGTGCCAGCAGTGGGACTGGGGGGGCCGCCGGG. It specifies CASSGTGGAAG. The entire CDR3 protein reads CASSGTGGAAGQLYF.

This clone appeared many times. Gene labels here are mouse ones. The sequenced part of the CDR3 DNA is TGTGCCAGCAGTGATGCAGGGGCAGGGCGAAACACA. Translated, it gives CASSDAGAGRNT. Given in full, the CDR3 is CASSDAGAGRNTEVFF. V and J are TRBV13-1 and TRBJ1-1, with TRBD1 as a possible D gene (6 bases). The observed sequence ends 4 residues before the CDR3 terminus, with the missing tail filled in from the germline J gene. The CDR3 is made up of 16 amino acids. The V gene's germline CDR1 is NSHNY and CDR2 SYGAGN. V shed 0 bases and J shed 1 base, with 13 bases lying between them.